This T cell receptor beta chain was sequenced for a study of monozygotic twins with inflammatory bowel disease. Study-wide results and limits: Different T cell subtypes could not be distinguished. Results did not support any single strong IBD-associated signal or clonotype.

Using the 5' RACE reads, TCRdb records one entry per CDR3 protein without DNA. In total, the table holds approximately 420,000 distinct CDR3 sequences. Germline CDR1 reads DFQATT; CDR2 reads SNEGSKA (reference sequence). This CDR3 is 14 amino acids long. Remarks on this clonotype: Its specificity is unknown.

Staff drew an approximately 2.6 ml blood sample from each donor. The receptor's source is a human donor with ulcerative colitis or Crohn's disease, or a healthy co-twin of an affected twin (not recorded which). The chain employs TRBV20-1 and TRBJ2-1; checking the TCRdb D call of TRBD2 is not possible without DNA. The sample was blood. The CDR3 spells CSAASGGPYNEQFF.